These T cell receptor beta chains were read from a single sample in a study of blood T cell repertoires in COVID-19. The method was immunoSEQ multiplex PCR; TCRdb's version includes in-frame clones alone and lacks a portion of them. The sample has approximately 330,000 clones, roughly 90% seen once. Sequences were obtained from peripheral blood. The receptors shown here come from a woman aged 45 to 65 with active or convalescent COVID-19. CDR3s include the opening cysteine and the closing phenylalanine or tryptophan. D genes are given only for firm matches. Only some rows state a clone size, as once, few, many or a class for expanded clones.

v_call	clone_size	d_call	j_call	cdr3_nt	cdr3_aa
TRBV7-6	few	TRBD1	TRBJ1-1	TGTGCCAGCAGCCCCTTACCCGGGCAGGGGGACACTGAAGCTTTCTTT	CASSPLPGQGDTEAFF
TRBV19	-	TRBD2	TRBJ2-7	TGTGCCAGTAGTTCGCTAGCGGGAGGGAACTCCTACGAGCAGTACTTC	CASSSLAGGNSYEQYF
TRBV4-1	-	-	TRBJ2-2	TGCGCCAGCAGCCAAGATCTACAGACCTTCACCGGGGAGCTGTTTTTT	CASSQDLQTFTGELFF
TRBV29-1	-	-	TRBJ1-2	TGCAGCGTTGGGGTGGGGCAGGGTGGCTACACCTTC	CSVGVGQGGYTF
TRBV19	-	TRBD2	TRBJ2-7	TGTGCCAGTAGTTGGGGGGGAGAATACGAGCAGTACTTC	CASSWGGEYEQYF
TRBV5-1	once	-	TRBJ2-7	TGCGCCAGCAGCTTGACGGGAGAAGCCTACGAGCAGTACTTC	CASSLTGEAYEQYF
TRBV18	-	TRBD1	TRBJ1-2	TGTGCCAGCTCACCTACAGGGGGCTTGGGCTACACCTTC	CASSPTGGLGYTF
TRBV4-1	-	TRBD1	TRBJ1-5	TGCGCCAGCAGCCAAGATAGCGGTTTGACAGGGGCACTGCCCCAGCATTTT	CASSQDSGLTGALPQHF
TRBV6-5	-	-	TRBJ1-2	TGTGCCAGCAGTTCAGACGTGGAGGGCTACACCTTC	CASSSDVEGYTF
TRBV18	-	TRBD1	TRBJ2-5	TGTGCCAGCTCACCAACGGGACAGGGGGTTCGAGAGACCCAGTACTTC	CASSPTGQGVRETQYF
TRBV6-2/TRBV6-3	-	TRBD1	TRBJ1-2	TGTGCCAGCAGTTACGGCCAGACAGGGATCTATGGCTACACCTTC	CASSYGQTGIYGYTF
TRBV7-8	once	TRBD1	TRBJ2-7	TGTGCCAGCAGCCGTTCGACGACAGGGGTGCGAGAGCAGTACTTC	CASSRSTTGVREQYF
TRBV5-1	once	TRBD2	TRBJ2-5	TGCGCCAGCAGCTTGGCAGCGGGAGGACAAGAGACCCAGTACTTC	CASSLAAGGQETQYF
TRBV10-3	-	-	TRBJ2-1	TGTGCCATCAGTGAGTCGAACACAGCAGAGCAGTTCTTC	CAISESNTAEQFF
TRBV9	-	TRBD1	TRBJ1-4	TGTGCCAGCAGCCCCCTCGGACAGGGTCATCGGGAAAAACTGTTTTTT	CASSPLGQGHREKLFF
TRBV5-1	-	-	TRBJ2-2	TGCGCCAGCAGCCTTCTAGGCGCAGGGCCCATGGGGAACACCGGGGAGCTGTTTTTT	CASSLLGAGPMGNTGELFF
TRBV10-3	-	-	TRBJ2-6	TGTGCCATCAGTGAGTCCGACGGACTGTACTCTGGGGCCAACGTCCTGACTTTC	CAISESDGLYSGANVLTF
TRBV16	once	TRBD1	TRBJ1-5	TGTGCCAGCAGAGGGGGACAGGTCAATCAGCCCCAGCATTTT	CASRGGQVNQPQHF
TRBV6-1	-	-	TRBJ1-5	TGTGCCAGCAGTGAAATAGGGGTTCAGCCCCAGCATTTT	CASSEIGVQPQHF
TRBV7-9	-	-	TRBJ1-1	TGTGCCAGCAGCTTCGGCGGGAGTGTTAGCCCGGGGGCTTTCTTT	CASSFGGSVSPGAFF
TRBV6-5	-	-	TRBJ2-5	TGTGCCAGCAGTTACTCTTCAGGGCCGAGAGAGACCCAGTACTTC	CASSYSSGPRETQYF
TRBV19	-	-	TRBJ1-1	TGTGCCAGTAGTTTGGTCTCGAGCGGGAACACTGAAGCTTTCTTT	CASSLVSSGNTEAFF